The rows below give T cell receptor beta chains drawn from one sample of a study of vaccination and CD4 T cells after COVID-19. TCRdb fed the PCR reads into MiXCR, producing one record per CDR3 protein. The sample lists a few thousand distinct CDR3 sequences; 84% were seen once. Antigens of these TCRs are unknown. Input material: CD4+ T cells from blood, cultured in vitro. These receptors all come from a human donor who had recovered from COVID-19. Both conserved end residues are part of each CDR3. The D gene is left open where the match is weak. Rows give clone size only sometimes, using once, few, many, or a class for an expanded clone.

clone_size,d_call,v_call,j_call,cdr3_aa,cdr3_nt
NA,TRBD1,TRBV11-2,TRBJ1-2,CASKRDRGQLGYTF,TGTGCCAGCAAACGTGACAGGGGGCAACTTGGCTACACCTTC
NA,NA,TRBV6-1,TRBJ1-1,CASRTQVHTEAFF,TGTGCCAGCCGTACTCAGGTTCACACTGAAGCTTTCTTT
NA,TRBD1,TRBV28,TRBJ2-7,CASTGQGGSYEQYF,TGTGCCAGCACGGGACAGGGGGGCTCCTACGAGCAGTACTTC
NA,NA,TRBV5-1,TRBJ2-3,CASSTGRTDTQYF,TGCGCCAGCAGCACCGGCCGCACAGATACGCAGTATTTT
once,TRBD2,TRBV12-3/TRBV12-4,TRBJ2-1,CASSRSSGGADEQFF,TGTGCCAGCAGCCGCTCTAGCGGGGGGGCCGATGAGCAGTTCTTC
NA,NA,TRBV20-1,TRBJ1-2,CSAKSGSNYGYTF,TGCAGTGCTAAATCTGGGAGTAACTATGGCTACACCTTC
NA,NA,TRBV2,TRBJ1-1,CASSEDGPYTEAFF,TGTGCCAGCAGCGAAGATGGGCCTTACACTGAAGCTTTCTTT
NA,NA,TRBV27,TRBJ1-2,CASSSEWGGYTF,TGTGCCAGCAGTTCAGAGTGGGGTGGCTACACCTTC
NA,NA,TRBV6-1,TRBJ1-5,CASSEINQPQHF,TGTGCCAGCAGTGAAATCAATCAGCCCCAGCATTTT
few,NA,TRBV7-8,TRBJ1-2,CASSLDRANYGYTF,TGTGCCAGCAGCTTAGACCGTGCTAACTATGGCTACACCTTC
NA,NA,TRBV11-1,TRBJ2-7,CASRGVTSYEQYF,TGTGCCAGCAGGGGGGTTACTTCCTACGAGCAGTACTTC
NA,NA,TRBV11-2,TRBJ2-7,CASSPGTLQDEQYF,TGTGCCAGCAGCCCCGGGACGCTTCAAGACGAGCAGTACTTC
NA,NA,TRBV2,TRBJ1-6,CASSPSGRTRGDYNSPLHF,TGTGCCAGCAGTCCTTCTGGACGGACGCGGGGGGACTATAATTCACCCCTCCACTTT
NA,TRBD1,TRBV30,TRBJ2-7,CAWRPGTGEQYF,TGTGCCTGGAGACCCGGGACAGGCGAGCAGTACTTC
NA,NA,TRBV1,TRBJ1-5,CTSSQTPTGFVSNQPQHF,TGCACCAGCAGCCAAACCCCCACAGGGTTCGTTAGCAATCAGCCCCAGCATTTT
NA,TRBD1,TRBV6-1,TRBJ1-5,CASSPSPGTGTRPQHF,TGTGCCAGCAGTCCTAGTCCCGGGACAGGGACCAGGCCCCAGCATTTT
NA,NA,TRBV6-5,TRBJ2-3,CASSYSDTQYF,TGTGCCAGCAGTTACTCAGATACGCAGTATTTT
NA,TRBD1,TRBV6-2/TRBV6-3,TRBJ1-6,CASSQRTGINSPLHF,TGTGCCAGCAGTCAAAGGACAGGTATTAATTCACCCCTCCACTTT
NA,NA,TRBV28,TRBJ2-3,CASSKNRDTQYF,TGTGCCAGCAGTAAAAACAGGGATACGCAGTATTTT
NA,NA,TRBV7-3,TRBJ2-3,CASSFITAGTDTQYF,TGTGCCAGCAGCTTCATTACGGCCGGCACAGATACGCAGTATTTT
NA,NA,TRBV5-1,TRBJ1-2,CASSLDPGRSYGYTF,TGCGCCAGCAGCTTGGATCCAGGGCGGTCCTATGGCTACACCTTC
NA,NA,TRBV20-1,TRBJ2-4,CSAGTSLAKNIQYF,TGCAGTGCAGGGACATCCCTAGCCAAAAACATTCAGTACTTC
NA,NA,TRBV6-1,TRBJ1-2,CASSEIAYGYTF,TGTGCCAGCAGTGAAATCGCTTATGGCTACACCTTC
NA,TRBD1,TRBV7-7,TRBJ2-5,CASSGQGRETQYF,TGTGCCAGCAGCGGACAGGGAAGAGAGACCCAGTACTTC
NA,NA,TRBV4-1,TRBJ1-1,CASSQDTGGTEAFF,TGCGCCAGCAGCCAAGATACCGGGGGGACTGAAGCTTTCTTT
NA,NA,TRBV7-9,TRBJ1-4,CASSLGQSANEKLFF,TGTGCCAGCAGCTTAGGGCAGTCAGCTAATGAAAAACTGTTTTTT
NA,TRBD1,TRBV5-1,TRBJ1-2,CASSPGQGTNGYTF,TGCGCCAGCAGCCCGGGACAGGGGACGAATGGCTACACCTTC
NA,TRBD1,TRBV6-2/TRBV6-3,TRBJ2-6,CASSRPGQGVSGANVLTF,TGTGCCAGCAGTAGGCCGGGACAGGGCGTCTCTGGGGCCAACGTCCTGACTTTC
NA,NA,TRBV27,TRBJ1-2,CASSLQGLANYGYTF,TGTGCCAGCAGCCTTCAGGGTCTAGCCAACTATGGCTACACCTTC
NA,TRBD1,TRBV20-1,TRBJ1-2,CSAGGGQGRHGYTF,TGCAGTGCTGGGGGGGGACAGGGGCGCCATGGCTACACCTTC
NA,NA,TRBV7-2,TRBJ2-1,CASSSRYNEQFF,TGTGCCAGCAGCTCGAGATACAATGAGCAGTTCTTC
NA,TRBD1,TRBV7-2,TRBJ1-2,CASSPSPGTGASYGYTF,TGTGCCAGCAGCCCCAGTCCCGGGACAGGGGCCAGCTATGGCTACACCTTC
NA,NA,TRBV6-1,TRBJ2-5,CAISVEGETQYF,TGTGCCATCAGTGTTGAAGGGGAGACCCAGTACTTC
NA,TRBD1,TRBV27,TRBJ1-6,CASRRQGAGDSPLHF,TGTGCCAGCAGGCGACAGGGGGCTGGGGATTCACCCCTCCACTTT
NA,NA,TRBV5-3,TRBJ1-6,CARSRAGVNSPLHF,TGTGCCAGAAGCAGGGCAGGGGTAAATTCACCCCTCCACTTT
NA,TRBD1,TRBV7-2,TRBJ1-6,CASSSQGAVGSPLHF,TGTGCCAGCAGCTCGCAGGGGGCAGTCGGTTCACCCCTCCACTTT
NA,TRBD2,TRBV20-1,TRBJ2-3,CSAPTSGGTDTQYF,TGCAGTGCCCCTACTAGCGGGGGCACAGATACGCAGTATTTT
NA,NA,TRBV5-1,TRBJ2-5,CASSPIRKSQGETQYF,TGCGCCAGCAGCCCCATTCGGAAGAGCCAGGGCGAGACCCAGTACTTC
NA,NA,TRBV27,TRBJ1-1,CASSYGTRGTEAFF,TGTGCCAGCAGTTATGGGACCCGGGGCACTGAAGCTTTCTTT
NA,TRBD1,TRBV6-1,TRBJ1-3,CASSRTTGLGNTIYF,TGTGCCAGCAGTCGAACGACAGGGCTTGGAAACACCATATATTTT
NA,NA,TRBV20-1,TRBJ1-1,CSASRGPKNTEAFF,TGCAGTGCTAGTCGGGGCCCCAAGAACACTGAAGCTTTCTTT
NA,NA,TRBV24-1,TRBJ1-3,CATSDPTVDTIYF,TGTGCCACCAGTGATCCGACTGTTGACACCATATATTTT
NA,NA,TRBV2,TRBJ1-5,CASSEQGPYGQPQHF,TGTGCCAGCAGTGAACAGGGACCCTACGGTCAGCCCCAGCATTTT
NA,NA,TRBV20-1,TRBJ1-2,CSAGGDDYGYTF,TGCAGTGCTGGCGGGGACGACTATGGCTACACCTTC
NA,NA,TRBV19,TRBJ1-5,CASSIRRVNQPQHF,TGTGCCAGTAGTATAAGAAGGGTAAATCAGCCCCAGCATTTT
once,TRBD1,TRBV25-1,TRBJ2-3,CASSEGGQGGTDTQYF,TGTGCCAGCAGTGAGGGGGGACAGGGGGGCACAGATACGCAGTATTTT
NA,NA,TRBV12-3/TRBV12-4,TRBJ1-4,CASRGTRLFF,TGTGCCAGCAGGGGGACGAGACTGTTTTTT
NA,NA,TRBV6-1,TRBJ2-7,CASSAGGPPYEQYF,TGTGCCAGCAGTGCGGGCGGGCCCCCCTACGAGCAGTACTTC
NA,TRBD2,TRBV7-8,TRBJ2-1,CASSPPASGVDEQFF,TGTGCCAGCAGCCCACCGGCTAGCGGGGTCGATGAGCAGTTCTTC
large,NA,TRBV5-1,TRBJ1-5,CASSLFGSSNQPQHF,TGCGCCAGCAGCTTGTTTGGGAGTAGCAATCAGCCCCAGCATTTT
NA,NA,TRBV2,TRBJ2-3,CASSEGKGTDTRYF,TGTGCCAGCAGTGAGGGTAAGGGCACAGATACGCGGTATTTT
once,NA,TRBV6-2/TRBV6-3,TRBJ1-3,CASRGSSGNTIYF,TGTGCCAGCAGGGGCAGCTCTGGAAACACCATATATTTT
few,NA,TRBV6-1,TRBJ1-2,CASSRIKTGPPRDGYTF,TGTGCCAGCAGCCGTATTAAAACCGGGCCTCCGAGGGATGGCTACACCTTC
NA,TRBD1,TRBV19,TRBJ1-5,CASSKQGDNQPQHF,TGTGCCAGTAGTAAGCAGGGGGATAATCAGCCCCAGCATTTT
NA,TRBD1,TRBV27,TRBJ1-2,CASSLFQGANYGYTF,TGTGCCAGCAGTCTCTTTCAGGGGGCGAATTATGGCTACACCTTC
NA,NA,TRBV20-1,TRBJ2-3,CSNQGKGTDTQYF,TGCAGTAACCAGGGGAAGGGCACAGATACGCAGTATTTT
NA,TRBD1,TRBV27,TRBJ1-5,CASSLGTGTNQPQHF,TGTGCCAGCAGCCTAGGGACAGGGACCAATCAGCCCCAGCATTTT
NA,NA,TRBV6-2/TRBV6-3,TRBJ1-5,CASSWGQLNQPQHF,TGTGCCAGCAGTTGGGGGCAGCTCAATCAGCCCCAGCATTTT
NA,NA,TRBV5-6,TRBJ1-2,CASSLGSAGGARGYTF,TGTGCCAGCAGCTTGGGGTCGGCGGGGGGCGCACGTGGCTACACCTTC
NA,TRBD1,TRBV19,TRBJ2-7,CASTDRGPLDEQYF,TGTGCCAGTACGGACAGGGGGCCGCTAGACGAGCAGTACTTC